The rows below give T cell receptor beta chains drawn from one sample of a study of cytomegalovirus exposure and HLA in healthy donors. Clones were sequenced by immunoSEQ multiplex PCR, and TCRdb holds only the in-frame ones, with some missing. The sample lists 150,000 to 160,000 clones; roughly 90% were seen once. The sample comprised PBMCs. These TCRs come from a young man in good health and CMV-seropositive. The CDR3 runs from the conserved cysteine through the conserved F or W. Fields, in order: J gene, clone size, D gene, V gene, CDR3 protein, CDR3 DNA. D genes are given only for firm matches. Clone size is stated in some rows and not others, as once, few, many or a class when expanded.

J gene: TRBJ2-5
clone size: .
D gene: TRBD1
V gene: TRBV18
CDR3 protein: CASSLYPGTGYGETQYF
CDR3 DNA: TGTGCCAGCTCCCTTTATCCCGGGACAGGGTACGGAGAGACCCAGTACTTC

J gene: TRBJ1-3
clone size: .
D gene: TRBD1
V gene: TRBV9
CDR3 protein: CASSLDREGNTIYF
CDR3 DNA: TGTGCCAGCAGCCTCGACAGGGAAGGAAACACCATATATTTT

J gene: TRBJ2-7
clone size: .
D gene: TRBD1
V gene: TRBV30
CDR3 protein: CAWTYPGQGAYEQYF
CDR3 DNA: TGTGCCTGGACCTACCCGGGACAGGGGGCCTACGAGCAGTACTTC

J gene: TRBJ2-7
clone size: many
D gene: .
V gene: TRBV5-6
CDR3 protein: CASSQEMRYEQYF
CDR3 DNA: TGTGCCAGCAGCCAAGAGATGAGGTACGAGCAGTACTTC

J gene: TRBJ1-2
clone size: .
D gene: .
V gene: TRBV5-6
CDR3 protein: CASRGPSRGYTF
CDR3 DNA: TGTGCCAGCAGGGGCCCTTCGCGTGGCTACACCTTC

J gene: TRBJ2-5
clone size: .
D gene: .
V gene: TRBV7-3
CDR3 protein: CASSLTRDTQETQYF
CDR3 DNA: TGTGCCAGCAGCTTAACCAGGGACACCCAAGAGACCCAGTACTTC

J gene: TRBJ2-5
clone size: .
D gene: TRBD1
V gene: TRBV4-3
CDR3 protein: CASSQLQGAGEETQYF
CDR3 DNA: TGCGCCAGCAGCCAGTTACAGGGGGCAGGGGAAGAGACCCAGTACTTC

J gene: TRBJ2-3
clone size: .
D gene: TRBD2
V gene: TRBV18
CDR3 protein: CASQELAGHTDTQYF
CDR3 DNA: TGTGCCAGCCAAGAACTAGCGGGCCACACAGATACGCAGTATTTT

J gene: TRBJ2-2
clone size: .
D gene: TRBD2
V gene: TRBV7-2
CDR3 protein: CASSPTPGGVNTGELFF
CDR3 DNA: TGTGCCAGCAGCCCCACACCGGGGGGGGTGAACACCGGGGAGCTGTTTTTT

J gene: TRBJ2-2
clone size: .
D gene: .
V gene: TRBV19
CDR3 protein: CASSIVGGTGELFF
CDR3 DNA: TGTGCCAGTAGTATAGTAGGGGGTACCGGGGAGCTGTTTTTT

J gene: TRBJ2-7
clone size: .
D gene: .
V gene: TRBV4-2
CDR3 protein: CASRRGSSSYEQYF
CDR3 DNA: TGTGCCAGCAGAAGGGGGAGTAGCTCCTACGAGCAGTACTTC

J gene: TRBJ1-1
clone size: .
D gene: TRBD1
V gene: TRBV6-1
CDR3 protein: CASSDKQGASTEAFF
CDR3 DNA: TGTGCCAGCAGTGACAAACAGGGGGCTAGCACTGAAGCTTTCTTT

J gene: TRBJ2-5
clone size: few
D gene: .
V gene: TRBV7-8
CDR3 protein: CASSLARRVETQYF
CDR3 DNA: TGTGCCAGCAGCTTGGCTCGACGGGTGGAGACCCAGTACTTC

J gene: TRBJ2-7
clone size: .
D gene: .
V gene: TRBV5-1
CDR3 protein: CASSLAPSGVSYEQYF
CDR3 DNA: TGCGCCAGCAGCTTGGCCCCCAGCGGAGTCTCCTACGAGCAGTACTTC

J gene: TRBJ1-5
clone size: .
D gene: .
V gene: TRBV19
CDR3 protein: CASTQGPQGHQPQHF
CDR3 DNA: TGTGCCAGTACCCAGGGCCCCCAGGGGCATCAGCCCCAGCATTTT

J gene: TRBJ1-6
clone size: many
D gene: .
V gene: TRBV2
CDR3 protein: CASAGTLRESPLHF
CDR3 DNA: TGTGCCAGCGCTGGGACACTAAGAGAGTCACCCCTCCACTTT

J gene: TRBJ1-2
clone size: .
D gene: TRBD1
V gene: TRBV18
CDR3 protein: CASSRDRGWSNYGYTF
CDR3 DNA: TGTGCCAGCTCACGGGACAGGGGATGGTCGAACTATGGCTACACCTTC

J gene: TRBJ2-3
clone size: .
D gene: TRBD2
V gene: TRBV6-4
CDR3 protein: CASSDLAGSTDTQYF
CDR3 DNA: TGTGCCAGCAGTGACTTAGCGGGGAGCACAGATACGCAGTATTTT

J gene: TRBJ2-5
clone size: .
D gene: .
V gene: TRBV5-1
CDR3 protein: CASSLGSGRETQYF
CDR3 DNA: TGCGCCAGCAGCTTGGGGTCGGGTCGAGAGACCCAGTACTTC

J gene: TRBJ2-7
clone size: .
D gene: TRBD1
V gene: TRBV19
CDR3 protein: CASSTGQVYEQYF
CDR3 DNA: TGTGCCAGTAGTACCGGACAGGTCTACGAGCAGTACTTC

J gene: TRBJ2-7
clone size: .
D gene: .
V gene: TRBV5-6
CDR3 protein: CASSLMAGEYEQYF
CDR3 DNA: TGTGCCAGCAGCTTGATGGCAGGGGAATACGAGCAGTACTTC

J gene: TRBJ2-7
clone size: once
D gene: .
V gene: TRBV18
CDR3 protein: CASSPQTEGYEQYF
CDR3 DNA: TGTGCCAGCTCACCCCAAACTGAGGGTTACGAGCAGTACTTC

J gene: TRBJ2-1
clone size: .
D gene: .
V gene: TRBV12-2
CDR3 protein: CASRLTVAGDGNEQFF
CDR3 DNA: TGTGCAAGTCGCTTAACCGTAGCGGGAGATGGCAATGAGCAGTTCTTC

J gene: TRBJ1-2
clone size: once
D gene: TRBD1
V gene: TRBV13
CDR3 protein: CASSFGQAGYGYTF
CDR3 DNA: TGTGCCAGCAGCTTCGGACAGGCCGGATATGGCTACACCTTC

J gene: TRBJ1-1
clone size: .
D gene: TRBD1
V gene: TRBV4-3
CDR3 protein: CASSQDFPGTENTEAFF
CDR3 DNA: TGCGCCAGCAGCCAAGATTTCCCAGGGACAGAGAACACTGAAGCTTTCTTT

J gene: TRBJ2-7
clone size: .
D gene: TRBD1
V gene: TRBV2
CDR3 protein: CASRTGAVIEQYF
CDR3 DNA: TGTGCCAGCCGTACAGGGGCGGTTATCGAGCAGTACTTC

J gene: TRBJ1-1
clone size: .
D gene: .
V gene: TRBV18
CDR3 protein: CASSPPAGLGNTEAFF
CDR3 DNA: TGTGCCAGCTCACCACCTGCGGGGCTGGGGAACACTGAAGCTTTCTTT

J gene: TRBJ1-2
clone size: .
D gene: TRBD1
V gene: TRBV7-9
CDR3 protein: CASTIRDRGGYTF
CDR3 DNA: TGTGCCAGCACTATCCGGGACAGAGGTGGCTACACCTTC

J gene: TRBJ1-1
clone size: .
D gene: .
V gene: TRBV4-3
CDR3 protein: CASSQDQGMNTEAFF
CDR3 DNA: TGCGCCAGCAGCCAAGACCAGGGGATGAACACTGAAGCTTTCTTT

J gene: TRBJ1-1
clone size: .
D gene: .
V gene: TRBV9
CDR3 protein: CASSDTGQPLNTEAFF
CDR3 DNA: TGTGCCAGCAGCGACACAGGACAGCCTTTGAACACTGAAGCTTTCTTT

J gene: TRBJ2-1
clone size: .
D gene: .
V gene: TRBV4-2
CDR3 protein: CASSQDRVNEQFF
CDR3 DNA: TGTGCCAGCAGCCAAGACAGGGTCAATGAGCAGTTCTTC

J gene: TRBJ1-5
clone size: once
D gene: TRBD1
V gene: TRBV19
CDR3 protein: CASSQGVGSNQPQHF
CDR3 DNA: TGTGCCAGTTCCCAGGGGGTGGGGAGCAATCAGCCCCAGCATTTT

J gene: TRBJ1-4
clone size: few
D gene: .
V gene: TRBV6-5
CDR3 protein: CASRRGWTNEKLFF
CDR3 DNA: TGTGCCAGCAGGCGGGGGTGGACTAATGAAAAACTGTTTTTT

J gene: TRBJ2-2
clone size: few
D gene: .
V gene: TRBV11-2
CDR3 protein: CASSLSQVAGELFF
CDR3 DNA: TGTGCCAGCAGCTTAAGCCAGGTCGCCGGGGAGCTGTTTTTT

J gene: TRBJ1-4
clone size: few
D gene: .
V gene: TRBV6-5
CDR3 protein: CASSWTKGEKLFF
CDR3 DNA: TGTGCCAGCAGTTGGACAAAGGGTGAAAAACTGTTTTTT

J gene: TRBJ1-6
clone size: .
D gene: TRBD1
V gene: TRBV5-4
CDR3 protein: CASRLQGDNSPLHF
CDR3 DNA: TGTGCCAGCAGGTTACAGGGGGATAATTCACCCCTCCACTTT

J gene: TRBJ2-5
clone size: .
D gene: .
V gene: TRBV7-9
CDR3 protein: CASSLAAGRETQYF
CDR3 DNA: TGTGCCAGCAGCTTAGCTGCGGGCCGAGAGACCCAGTACTTC

J gene: TRBJ2-7
clone size: .
D gene: TRBD2
V gene: TRBV9
CDR3 protein: CASSGGLAGYEQYF
CDR3 DNA: TGTGCCAGCAGCGGGGGACTAGCGGGGTACGAGCAGTACTTC

J gene: TRBJ2-7
clone size: .
D gene: TRBD1
V gene: TRBV6-5
CDR3 protein: CASRVATGGKYEQYF
CDR3 DNA: TGTGCCAGCAGAGTCGCGACAGGGGGCAAGTACGAGCAGTACTTC

J gene: TRBJ2-3
clone size: many
D gene: .
V gene: TRBV6-1
CDR3 protein: CASSEAVAGAGYTDTQYF
CDR3 DNA: TGTGCCAGCAGTGAAGCGGTTGCTGGGGCGGGATACACAGATACGCAGTATTTT

J gene: TRBJ1-1
clone size: .
D gene: TRBD1
V gene: TRBV6-5
CDR3 protein: CASSRQGRMNTEAFF
CDR3 DNA: TGTGCCAGCAGCCGACAGGGGCGGATGAACACTGAAGCTTTCTTT

J gene: TRBJ2-5
clone size: .
D gene: .
V gene: TRBV6-6
CDR3 protein: CAITDSLETQYF
CDR3 DNA: TGTGCCATCACCGACTCGTTGGAGACCCAGTACTTC

J gene: TRBJ2-3
clone size: .
D gene: TRBD2
V gene: TRBV4-2
CDR3 protein: CASSQAFLAGNTDTQYF
CDR3 DNA: TGTGCCAGCAGCCAGGCATTCCTAGCGGGGAACACAGATACGCAGTATTTT

J gene: TRBJ2-2
clone size: .
D gene: .
V gene: TRBV7-2
CDR3 protein: CASSLASLAPGELFF
CDR3 DNA: TGTGCCAGCAGCTTAGCGTCCCTAGCTCCCGGGGAGCTGTTTTTT

J gene: TRBJ1-1
clone size: .
D gene: .
V gene: TRBV29-1
CDR3 protein: CSVGTESGTEAFF
CDR3 DNA: TGCAGCGTTGGAACAGAGAGCGGAACTGAAGCTTTCTTT

J gene: TRBJ1-2
clone size: .
D gene: .
V gene: TRBV19
CDR3 protein: CASSTPGLNGLHYGYTF
CDR3 DNA: TGTGCCAGTAGTACGCCGGGACTTAATGGGTTGCACTATGGCTACACCTTC

J gene: TRBJ2-3
clone size: .
D gene: TRBD2
V gene: TRBV9
CDR3 protein: CASSVGGLGGTDTQYF
CDR3 DNA: TGTGCCAGCAGCGTAGGGGGACTAGGGGGCACAGATACGCAGTATTTT

J gene: TRBJ1-1
clone size: .
D gene: .
V gene: TRBV4-2
CDR3 protein: CASSLLGAGGNTEAFF
CDR3 DNA: TGTGCCAGCAGCCTGCTGGGAGCAGGCGGGAACACTGAAGCTTTCTTT

J gene: TRBJ2-1
clone size: .
D gene: .
V gene: TRBV11-3
CDR3 protein: CASSPPGVWNEQFF
CDR3 DNA: TGTGCCAGCAGCCCCCCGGGTGTGTGGAATGAGCAGTTCTTC

J gene: TRBJ2-7
clone size: .
D gene: .
V gene: TRBV5-1
CDR3 protein: CASSFLPVVRGATYEQYF
CDR3 DNA: TGCGCCAGCAGCTTTCTACCTGTGGTGCGCGGAGCGACCTACGAGCAGTACTTC

J gene: TRBJ2-3
clone size: .
D gene: TRBD1
V gene: TRBV4-2
CDR3 protein: CASSQTGTGSDTQYF
CDR3 DNA: TGTGCCAGCAGCCAAACCGGGACAGGGTCAGATACGCAGTATTTT

J gene: TRBJ2-2
clone size: .
D gene: .
V gene: TRBV27
CDR3 protein: CASSFSGGELFF
CDR3 DNA: TGTGCCAGCAGTTTTAGCGGCGGGGAGCTGTTTTTT

J gene: TRBJ1-5
clone size: once
D gene: .
V gene: TRBV7-2
CDR3 protein: CASSLGGGYSNQPQHF
CDR3 DNA: TGTGCCAGCAGCTTAGGGGGGGGTTATAGCAATCAGCCCCAGCATTTT

J gene: TRBJ1-2
clone size: few
D gene: TRBD1
V gene: TRBV2
CDR3 protein: CASGPTGDRGYTF
CDR3 DNA: TGTGCCAGCGGACCCACAGGGGATCGGGGCTACACCTTC